This entry describes one TCR beta chain. Its target is not known. Primers for the PCR totalled 60 Vbeta and 13 Jbeta. Under the authors' procedure: Unique TCR beta chains numbered roughly 83 million in a later analysis, with roughly 10 million shared. Data came from immunoSEQ multiplex PCR; TCRdb stores just in-frame clones and leaves some out. That table supplies the V and J calls and clone size; D and trimming were determined from the DNA. The sample consists of about 150,000 clones, approximately 70% of them appearing once. The sample comes from a study of cytomegalovirus exposure and HLA in healthy donors. Overall study findings and caveats: A later analysis showed HLA-associated TCR beta chains outstripping equally common others in clonal expansion. Being productive about 87% or about 30% of the time was typical of most TCR beta V segments in an earlier analysis. Later on, an analysis tied about 17,000 TCR beta sequences to HLA alleles at 0.05 false discovery rate.

The clonotype originates from a woman under 30 in good health and CMV-seronegative. What was sequenced was PBMCs.

The CDR3 is CASSKKTTGIYEQYF. CDR3 bases: TGTGCCAGCAGCAAAAAGACGACGGGAATCTACGAGCAGTACTTC. V and J are TRBV11-3 and TRBJ2-7, with D maybe TRBD2 (5 bases). The CDR3 is made up of 15 amino acids. The V end lost 5 bases, the J end lost 3 bases, and 17 bases lay between the germline ends. Germline loops: CDR1 SGHNT, CDR2 YENEEA.